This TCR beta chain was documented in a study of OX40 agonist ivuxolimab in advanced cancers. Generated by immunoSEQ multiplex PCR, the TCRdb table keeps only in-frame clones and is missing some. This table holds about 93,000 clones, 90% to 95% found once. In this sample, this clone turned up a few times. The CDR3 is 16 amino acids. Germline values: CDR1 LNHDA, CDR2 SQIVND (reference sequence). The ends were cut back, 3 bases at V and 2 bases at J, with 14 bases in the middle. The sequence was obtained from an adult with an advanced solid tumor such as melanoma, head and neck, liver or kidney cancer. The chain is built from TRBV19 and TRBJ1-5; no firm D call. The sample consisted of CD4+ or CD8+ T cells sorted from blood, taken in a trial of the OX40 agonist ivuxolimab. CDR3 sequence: CASSIVGTGGNQPQHF. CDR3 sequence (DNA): TGTGCCAGTAGTATCGTAGGTACCGGGGGCAATCAGCCCCAGCATTTT.